This T cell receptor beta chain was sequenced during a study of response to subunit inactivated influenza vaccine. Findings of the study overall: After each seasonal influenza vaccination, few new T cells are recruited, the authors suggested.

This clonotype turned up a few times. What it binds is not known. TCRdb re-analysed the RT-PCR reads in MiXCR, keeping a single row per CDR3 protein. The table has 600,000 to 850,000 distinct CDR3 sequences, 12% to 15% seen once; the top ten hold about 7.4%. With V trimmed by 0 bases and J by 12 bases, 8 bases remained unmatched. The CDR3 consists of 13 residues. The V gene's germline CDR1 is MGHRA and CDR2 YSYEKL. The sample in question was PBMCs from blood, obtained about 14 days before vaccination. This sequence was found in a man over 45 who received an inactivated influenza vaccine. This chain links TRBV4-1 with TRBJ2-7; 7 nucleotides match TRBD1. The CDR3 coding sequence is TGCGCCAGCAGCCAAGACCTAGACAGGGTGACGTACTTC. It translates to CASSQDLDRVTYF.